The clone carrying this T cell receptor (beta chain) showed up just a few times. Its antigen is still unknown. TCRdb used MiXCR to reprocess the 5' RACE reads, holding one entry per CDR3 protein. The sample holds fewer than 550,000 distinct CDR3 sequences, 20% seen once. The record originates from a study of T-cell memory formation after mild COVID-19. Study as a whole: Each donor largely had its own TCR clusters. General observations from the study: Contracting CD4+ clones were located mainly in CM and EM, and CD8+ clones in EMRA.

Germline V gene lookup returns CDR1 MDHEN and CDR2 SYDVKM. Trimming removed 6 bases from V and 8 bases from J; junction bases left unmatched: 8. CDR3 size: 15 residues. The sequence derives from an adult woman who had mild COVID-19 (a few samples of this study predate the infection). Cell type and time point are not known. The chain carries TRBV28 and TRBJ2-1, with TRBD2 identical over 12 bases. Sequences were obtained from PBMCs or a T cell subset sorted from them (not recorded which). The CDR3 protein is CASRGGTSGLDEQFF. The CDR3 nucleotides read TGTGCCAGCAGGGGAGGGACTAGCGGGTTGGATGAGCAGTTCTTC.